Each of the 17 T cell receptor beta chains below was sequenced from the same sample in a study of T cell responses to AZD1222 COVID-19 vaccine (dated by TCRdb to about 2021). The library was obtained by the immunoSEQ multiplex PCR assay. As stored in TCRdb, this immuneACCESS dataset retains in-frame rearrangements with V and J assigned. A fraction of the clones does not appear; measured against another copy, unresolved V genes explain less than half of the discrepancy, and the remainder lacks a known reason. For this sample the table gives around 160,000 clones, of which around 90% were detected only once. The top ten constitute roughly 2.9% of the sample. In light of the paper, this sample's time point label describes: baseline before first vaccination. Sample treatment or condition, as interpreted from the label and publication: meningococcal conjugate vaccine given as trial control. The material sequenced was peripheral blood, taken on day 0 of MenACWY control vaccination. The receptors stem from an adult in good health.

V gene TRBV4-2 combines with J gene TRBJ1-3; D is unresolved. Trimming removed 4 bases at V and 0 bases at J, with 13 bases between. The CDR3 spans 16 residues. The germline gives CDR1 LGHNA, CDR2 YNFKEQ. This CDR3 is CASSRGRQSSGNTIYF. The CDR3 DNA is TGTGCCAGCAGCCGAGGACGGCAGAGCTCTGGAAACACCATATATTTT.

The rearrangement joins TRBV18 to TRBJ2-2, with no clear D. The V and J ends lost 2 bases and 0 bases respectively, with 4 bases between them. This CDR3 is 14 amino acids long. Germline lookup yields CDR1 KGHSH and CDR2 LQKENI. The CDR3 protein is CASSPTPNTGELFF. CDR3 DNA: TGTGCCAGCTCACCAACTCCGAACACCGGGGAGCTGTTTTTT.

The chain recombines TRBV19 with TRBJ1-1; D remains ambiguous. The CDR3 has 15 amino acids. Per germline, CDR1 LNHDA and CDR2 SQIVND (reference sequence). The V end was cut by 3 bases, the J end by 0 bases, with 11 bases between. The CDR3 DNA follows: TGTGCCAGTAGTATCGGACGTCCCATGAACACTGAAGCTTTCTTT. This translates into CASSIGRPMNTEAFF.

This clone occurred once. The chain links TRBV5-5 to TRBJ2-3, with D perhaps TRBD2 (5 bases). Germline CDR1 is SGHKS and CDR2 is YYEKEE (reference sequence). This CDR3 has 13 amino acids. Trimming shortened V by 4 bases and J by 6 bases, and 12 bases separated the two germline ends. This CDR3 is CASSPNGVDTQYF. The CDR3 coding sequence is TGTGCCAGCAGCCCCAACGGGGTGGATACGCAGTATTTT.

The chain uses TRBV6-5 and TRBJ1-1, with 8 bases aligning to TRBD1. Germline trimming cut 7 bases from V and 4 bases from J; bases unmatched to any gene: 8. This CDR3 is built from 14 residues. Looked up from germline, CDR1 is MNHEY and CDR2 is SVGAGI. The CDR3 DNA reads TGTGCCAGCATTTCGGACAGGGCGGGCACTGAAGCTTTCTTT. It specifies CASISDRAGTEAFF.

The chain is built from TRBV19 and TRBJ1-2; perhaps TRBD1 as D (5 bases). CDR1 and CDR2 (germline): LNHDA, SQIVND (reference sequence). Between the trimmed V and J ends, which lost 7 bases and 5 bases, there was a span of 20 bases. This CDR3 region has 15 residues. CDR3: CASNEGTLPAYGYTF. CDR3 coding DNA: TGTGCCAGTAACGAGGGGACCTTGCCAGCTTATGGCTACACCTTC.

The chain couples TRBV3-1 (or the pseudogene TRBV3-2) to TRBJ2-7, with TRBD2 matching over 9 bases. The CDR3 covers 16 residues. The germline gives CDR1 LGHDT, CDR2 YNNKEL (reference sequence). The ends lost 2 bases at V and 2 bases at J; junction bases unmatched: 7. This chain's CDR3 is CASSQKEASGTYEQYF. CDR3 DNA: TGTGCCAGCAGCCAAAAAGAGGCTAGCGGGACCTACGAGCAGTACTTC.

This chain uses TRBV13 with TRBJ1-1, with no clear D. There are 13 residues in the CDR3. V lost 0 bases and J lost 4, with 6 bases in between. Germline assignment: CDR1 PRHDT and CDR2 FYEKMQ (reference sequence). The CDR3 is CASSLGDTTEAFF. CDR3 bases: TGTGCCAGCAGCTTAGGAGATACCACTGAAGCTTTCTTT.

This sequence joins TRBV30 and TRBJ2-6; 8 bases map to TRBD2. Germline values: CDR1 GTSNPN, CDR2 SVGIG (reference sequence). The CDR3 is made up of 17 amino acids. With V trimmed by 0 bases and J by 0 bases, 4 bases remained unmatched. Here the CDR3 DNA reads TGTGCCTGGAGTGTTCTAGCGGGTATCTCTGGGGCCAACGTCCTGACTTTC. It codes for CAWSVLAGISGANVLTF.

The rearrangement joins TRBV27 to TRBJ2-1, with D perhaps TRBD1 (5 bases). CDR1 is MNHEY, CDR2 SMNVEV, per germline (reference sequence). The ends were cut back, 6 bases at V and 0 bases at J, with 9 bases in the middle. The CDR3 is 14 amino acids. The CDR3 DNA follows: TGTGCCAGCAGACAGGTTGACTCCTACAATGAGCAGTTCTTC. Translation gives CASRQVDSYNEQFF.

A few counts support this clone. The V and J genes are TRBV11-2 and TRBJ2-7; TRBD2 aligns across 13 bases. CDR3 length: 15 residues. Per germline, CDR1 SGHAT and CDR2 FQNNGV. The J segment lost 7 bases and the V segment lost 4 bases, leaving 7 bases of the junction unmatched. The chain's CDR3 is CASSSLAGGPVEQYF. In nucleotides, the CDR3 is TGTGCCAGCAGCTCACTAGCGGGAGGGCCGGTTGAGCAGTACTTC.

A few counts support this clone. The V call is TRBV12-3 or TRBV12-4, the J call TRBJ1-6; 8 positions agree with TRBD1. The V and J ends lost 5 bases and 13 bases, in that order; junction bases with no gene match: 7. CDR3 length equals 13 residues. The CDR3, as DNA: TGTGCCAGCAGTCCCGGGACAGGTTTGCCCCTCCACTTT. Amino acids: CASSPGTGLPLHF.

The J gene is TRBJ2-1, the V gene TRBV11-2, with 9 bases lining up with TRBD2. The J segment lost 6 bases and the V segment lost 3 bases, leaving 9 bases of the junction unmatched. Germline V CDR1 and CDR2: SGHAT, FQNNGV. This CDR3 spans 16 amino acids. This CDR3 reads CASSFLLAGGLNEQFF. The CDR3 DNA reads TGTGCCAGCAGCTTCCTACTGGCGGGAGGGCTCAATGAGCAGTTCTTC.

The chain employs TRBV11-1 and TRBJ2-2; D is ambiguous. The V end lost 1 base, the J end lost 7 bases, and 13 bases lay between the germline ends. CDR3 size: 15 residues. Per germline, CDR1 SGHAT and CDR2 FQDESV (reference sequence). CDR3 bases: TGTGCCAGCAGCTTAGAGCTTGCCGTCAGCGGGGAGCTGTTTTTT. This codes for CASSLELAVSGELFF.

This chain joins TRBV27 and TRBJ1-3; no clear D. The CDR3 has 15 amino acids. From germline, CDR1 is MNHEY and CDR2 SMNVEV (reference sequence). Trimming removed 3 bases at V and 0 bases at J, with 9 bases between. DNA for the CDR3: TGTGCCAGCAGTTTTGCGGGAGGCTCTGGAAACACCATATATTTT. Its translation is CASSFAGGSGNTIYF.

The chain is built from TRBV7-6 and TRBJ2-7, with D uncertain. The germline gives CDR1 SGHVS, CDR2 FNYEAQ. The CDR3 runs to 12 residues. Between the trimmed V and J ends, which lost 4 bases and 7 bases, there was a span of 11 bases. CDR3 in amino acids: CASSSNAGEQYF. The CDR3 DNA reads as TGTGCCAGCAGCTCTAACGCCGGAGAGCAGTACTTC.

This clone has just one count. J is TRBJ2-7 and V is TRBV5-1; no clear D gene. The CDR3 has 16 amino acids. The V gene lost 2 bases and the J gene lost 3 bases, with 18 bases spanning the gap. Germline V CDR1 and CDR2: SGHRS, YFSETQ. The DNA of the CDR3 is TGCGCCAGCAGCTTAAGCATGGCAGTGGCAAACTACGAGCAGTACTTC. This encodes CASSLSMAVANYEQYF.